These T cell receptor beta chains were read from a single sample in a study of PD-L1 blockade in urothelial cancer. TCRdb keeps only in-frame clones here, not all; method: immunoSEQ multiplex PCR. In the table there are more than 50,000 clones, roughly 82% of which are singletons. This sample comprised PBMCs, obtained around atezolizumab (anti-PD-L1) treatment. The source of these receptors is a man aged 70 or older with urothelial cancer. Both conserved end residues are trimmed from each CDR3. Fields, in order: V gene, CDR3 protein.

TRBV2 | ASSEGAGGMYGYT
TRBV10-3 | AINLGQGPGNTIY
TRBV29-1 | SAGVGFYGYT
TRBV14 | ASSQDLRGEQY
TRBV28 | ASSLGVGANTEAF
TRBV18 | ASSPQGQGGETQY
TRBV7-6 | ASSIAGGWVNTEAF
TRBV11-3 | ASSRDFWVGDNEQF
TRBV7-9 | ASSPRTRRQGKYNEQF
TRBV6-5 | ASSYMGLVFGNEQF
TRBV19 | ASSMSGINQPQH
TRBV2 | ASSEWAINQPQH
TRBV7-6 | ASSLSGTGVDTQY
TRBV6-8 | ASTQSDRGVPGELF
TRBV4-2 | ASSQHDREYGYT
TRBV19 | ASSIDFGGFNSNQPQH
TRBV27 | ASSPRGRVYEQY
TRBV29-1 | SVGTGGLYEQY
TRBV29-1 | SAPTSGRSHEQY
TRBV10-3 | AISEFQEDEQF
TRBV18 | ASSPIGGGPGNEQF
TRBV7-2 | ASISGRDTDTQY
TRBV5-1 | ASSSTGQTTNEKLF
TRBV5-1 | ASRLGLAGGGGNEQF
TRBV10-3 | AISERVGGRLGNTEAF
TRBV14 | ASSQVLAGDNEQF
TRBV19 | ASNVFDRLADEQY
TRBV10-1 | ASSLAGRRNEQF
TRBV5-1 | ASTDSYEQY
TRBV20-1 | SARGVNEQF
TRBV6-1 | ASLQGEQY
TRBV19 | ASSRPGTGYGYT
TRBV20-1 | SARGRNEQY
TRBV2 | ASSEGGGLPDGYT
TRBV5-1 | ASSLGLAGRLSYEQY
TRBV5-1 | ASSLNTGESGTEAF
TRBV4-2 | ASSQEEGGGIYEQY
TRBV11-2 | ASSSRTANTEAF
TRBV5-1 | ASSWLPEGTGELF
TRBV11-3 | ASSPGGTRAEAF
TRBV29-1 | SDRGAQDTQY
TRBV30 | AWSPEYNEQF
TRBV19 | ASSRSGINYEQY
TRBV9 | ASSVGAGRFTDTQY